The T cell receptor (beta chain) described here comes from a study of T cell changes during pregnancy in multiple sclerosis. From germline, CDR1 is MNHEY and CDR2 SMNVEV (reference sequence). Losses at the gene ends were 2 bases for V and 2 bases for J; bases not matched to a gene: 9. The length of the CDR3 is 18 residues. Using immunoSEQ multiplex PCR, the repertoire was profiled, and TCRdb retains in-frame clones only, with some absent. Here the sample spans 66,000 or so clones, roughly nine tenths being singletons. This material consisted of CD8+ T cells from peripheral blood mononuclear cells, taken before pregnancy. This receptor was identified in a female donor with multiple sclerosis, enrolled in a pregnancy study. The chain has TRBV27 and TRBJ2-1; 10 bases line up with TRBD1. This chain's CDR3 is CASSLMVPGTGAYNEQFF. The CDR3 DNA is TGTGCCAGCAGTTTAATGGTGCCCGGGACAGGGGCCTACAATGAGCAGTTCTTC.